The T cell receptor (beta chain) under discussion was sequenced for a study of blood T cell repertoires in COVID-19. On the study more broadly: Whether acute or convalescent, the COVID-19 samples came from the United States, Italy and Spain.

The V end was cut by 4 bases, the J end by 2 bases, with 11 bases between. This CDR3 region has 13 residues. Germline V gene sequence: CDR1 SQVTM, CDR2 ANQGSEA. Under the authors' procedure: Cell counts per sample came from amplifying reference gene primers. Generated by immunoSEQ multiplex PCR, the TCRdb table keeps only in-frame clones and is missing some. V, J and clone size were drawn from that table, and D and trimming were deduced from the DNA. The sample holds approximately 64,000 clones, 88% seen once. This TCR was recovered from a man between 65 and 80 years old with acute or convalescent COVID-19. Sequenced sample: peripheral blood. The V and J genes are TRBV29-1 and TRBJ2-5; tentatively, D is TRBD1 (6 bases). The CDR3 sequence: CSVGDRTQETQYF. In DNA form, the CDR3 reads TGCAGCGTTGGTGACAGGACACAAGAGACCCAGTACTTC.